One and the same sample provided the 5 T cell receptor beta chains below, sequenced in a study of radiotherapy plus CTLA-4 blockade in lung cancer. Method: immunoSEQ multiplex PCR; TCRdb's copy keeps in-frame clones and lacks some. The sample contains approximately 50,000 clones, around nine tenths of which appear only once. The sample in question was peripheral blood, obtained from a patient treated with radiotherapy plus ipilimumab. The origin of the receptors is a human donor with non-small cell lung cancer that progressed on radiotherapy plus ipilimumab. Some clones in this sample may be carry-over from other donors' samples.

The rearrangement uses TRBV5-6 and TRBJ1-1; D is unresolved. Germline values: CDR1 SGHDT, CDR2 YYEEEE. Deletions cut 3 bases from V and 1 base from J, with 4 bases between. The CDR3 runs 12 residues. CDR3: CASSYRNTEAFF. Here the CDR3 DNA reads TGTGCCAGCAGCTATCGGAACACTGAAGCTTTCTTT.

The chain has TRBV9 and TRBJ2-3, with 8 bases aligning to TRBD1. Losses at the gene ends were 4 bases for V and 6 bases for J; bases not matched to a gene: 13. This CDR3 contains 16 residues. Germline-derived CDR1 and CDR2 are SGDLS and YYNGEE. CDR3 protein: CASSPNPQGAGDTQYF. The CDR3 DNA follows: TGTGCCAGCAGCCCTAACCCTCAGGGGGCAGGGGATACGCAGTATTTT.

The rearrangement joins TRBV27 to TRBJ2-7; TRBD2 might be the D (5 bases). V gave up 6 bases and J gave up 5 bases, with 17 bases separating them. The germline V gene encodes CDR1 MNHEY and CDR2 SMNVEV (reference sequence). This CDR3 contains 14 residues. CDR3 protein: CASRRASSGHEQYF. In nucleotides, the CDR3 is TGTGCCAGCAGGCGGGCTAGCTCTGGCCACGAGCAGTACTTC.

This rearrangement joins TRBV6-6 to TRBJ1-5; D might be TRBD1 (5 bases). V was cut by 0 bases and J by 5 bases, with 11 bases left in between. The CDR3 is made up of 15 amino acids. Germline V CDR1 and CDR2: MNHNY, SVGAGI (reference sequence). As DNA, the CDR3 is TGTGCCAGCAGTTACTCCACAGGAAAAGATCAGCCCCAGCATTTT. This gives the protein CASSYSTGKDQPQHF.

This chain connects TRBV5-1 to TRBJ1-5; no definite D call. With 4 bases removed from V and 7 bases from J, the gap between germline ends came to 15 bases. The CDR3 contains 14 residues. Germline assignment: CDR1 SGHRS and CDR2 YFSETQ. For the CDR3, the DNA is TGCGCCAGCAGCCTGGTATCCGGGTCCCAGCCCCAGCATTTT. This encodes CASSLVSGSQPQHF.